This T cell receptor beta chain is drawn from a study of radiation and T cells in renal cell carcinoma. The study, taken as a whole, reports: Without pretreatment biopsies, baseline tumor clonotype presence was undetermined. From baseline, blood top tumor clonotypes peaked at 2 weeks post-radiation.

There are 13 residues in the CDR3. Germline V gene sequence: CDR1 WNHNN, CDR2 SYGVQD (reference sequence). Trimming shortened V by 0 bases and J by 8 bases, and 10 bases separated the two germline ends. This clone was seen more than once but under ten times. The antigen is not known. Sequencing used immunoSEQ multiplex PCR; TCRdb keeps in-frame clones, though not all of them. Of 140,000 to 150,000 clones in the sample, 65% to 90% were seen once. Time point of the sample: blood 4 weeks post-SBRT, at nephrectomy. Treatment denoted: 15 Gy SBRT to primary tumor, nephrectomy 4 weeks later. Nephrectomy followed 15 Gy stereotactic body radiation by 4 weeks. This renal cell carcinoma was of the clear cell type.

The sequencing here drew on blood, taken from a patient whose treatment included radiotherapy and nephrectomy. The receptor was isolated from a woman between 45 and 60 years old with renal cell carcinoma. This chain links TRBV10-1 with TRBJ1-1, with D hard to call. The chain's CDR3 is CASSESGRLEAFF. Written as DNA, the CDR3 is TGCGCCAGCAGTGAGTCGGGCCGGCTAGAAGCTTTCTTT.